There are many counts of the clone carrying this T cell receptor beta chain. Antigen: not known. Each CDR3 protein gets one entry after TCRdb re-called the RT-PCR reads with MiXCR. The repertoire holds 750,000 to 850,000 distinct CDR3 sequences, about 18% seen once, with 11% in the top ten. The CDR3 is made up of 15 amino acids. V was shortened by 3 bases and J by 0 bases, with 11 bases between the two germline ends. Per germline, CDR1 SGHDT and CDR2 YYEEEE. The data originate from a study of response to subunit inactivated influenza vaccine. General study points: Each seasonal influenza vaccination recruits few new T cells, the authors suggested.

The sequence derives from a man in his forties or fifties who received an inactivated influenza vaccine. Sequencing used PBMCs from blood, obtained about 5 days after vaccination. The gene calls are TRBV5-6 and TRBJ2-3, with D hard to call. The CDR3 bases are TGTGCCAGCAGCTCACCCATGAAAAGCACAGATACGCAGTATTTT. It encodes CASSSPMKSTDTQYF.